One sample yielded the 2 T cell receptor beta chains listed below, sequenced in a study of cytomegalovirus exposure and HLA in healthy donors. Sequencing was performed with immunoSEQ multiplex PCR; in TCRdb, only in-frame clones are kept and a portion is missing. This sample has some 160,000 clones, with more than 75% found just once. Sequencing was carried out using PBMCs. The receptors derive from a man between 18 and 35 years old in good health and CMV-seronegative.

The gene calls are TRBV2 and TRBJ1-2; 10 bases map to TRBD1. The CDR3 has 18 residues. The V gene's germline CDR1 is SNHLY and CDR2 FYNNEI. J was trimmed by 6 bases and V by 1 base; bases with no gene match: 14. This chain's CDR3 is CASSEVGDRGLMWDGYTF. The CDR3 bases are TGTGCCAGCAGTGAAGTTGGAGACAGGGGGCTAATGTGGGATGGCTACACCTTC. Based on the CDR3 plus reference TRBV2 and TRBJ1-2, the full variable domain is EPEVTQTPSHQVTQMGQEVILRCVPISNHLYFYWYRQILGQKVEFLVSFYNNEISEKSEIFDDQFSVERPDGSNFTLKIRSTKLEDSAMYFCASSEVGDRGLMWDGYTFGSGTRLTVV.

V and J are TRBV29-1 and TRBJ1-1; possibly TRBD1 for D (6 bases). V lost 3 bases, J lost 5 bases, and 10 bases lay in between. CDR3 length equals 12 residues. Germline values: CDR1 SQVTM, CDR2 ANQGSEA. The CDR3 coding sequence is TGCAGCGTTGATTGGGGACAAACTGAAGCTTTCTTT. This encodes CSVDWGQTEAFF.